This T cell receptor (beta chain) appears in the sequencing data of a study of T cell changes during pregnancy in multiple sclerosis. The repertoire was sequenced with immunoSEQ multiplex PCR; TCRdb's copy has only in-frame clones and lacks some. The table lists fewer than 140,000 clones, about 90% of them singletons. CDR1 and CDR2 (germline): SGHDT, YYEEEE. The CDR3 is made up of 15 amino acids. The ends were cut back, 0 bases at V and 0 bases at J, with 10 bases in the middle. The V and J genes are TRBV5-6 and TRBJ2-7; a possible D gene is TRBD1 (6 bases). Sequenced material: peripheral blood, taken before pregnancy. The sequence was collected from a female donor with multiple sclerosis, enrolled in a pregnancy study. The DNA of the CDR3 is TGTGCCAGCAGCTTGGCCGGGACATACTCCTACGAGCAGTACTTC. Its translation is CASSLAGTYSYEQYF.